This T cell receptor beta chain was identified during a study of blood T cell repertoires in COVID-19. Study-level background: Acute-phase and convalescent COVID-19 samples originated in the United States, Italy and Spain. T cells, B-cell-depleted T cells, or PBMCs supplied cDNA or gDNA.

TCRdb keeps only in-frame clones here, not all; method: immunoSEQ multiplex PCR. Seen here are 130,000 to 150,000 clones, roughly 89% observed once, and the top ten hold 3.5% to 5.5%. Germline CDR1 and CDR2: LNHDA and SQIVND (reference sequence). This CDR3 has 16 amino acids. The ends were cut back, 7 bases at V and 0 bases at J, with 15 bases in the middle. Sequencing was done on a sample of peripheral blood. The chain carries TRBV19 and TRBJ2-2; possibly TRBD2 for D (6 bases). The receptor comes from a woman in her forties with acute or convalescent COVID-19. CDR3 sequence (DNA): TGTGCCAGTACCCTTGGCCGGACTACGAACACCGGGGAGCTGTTTTTT. Its translation is CASTLGRTTNTGELFF.